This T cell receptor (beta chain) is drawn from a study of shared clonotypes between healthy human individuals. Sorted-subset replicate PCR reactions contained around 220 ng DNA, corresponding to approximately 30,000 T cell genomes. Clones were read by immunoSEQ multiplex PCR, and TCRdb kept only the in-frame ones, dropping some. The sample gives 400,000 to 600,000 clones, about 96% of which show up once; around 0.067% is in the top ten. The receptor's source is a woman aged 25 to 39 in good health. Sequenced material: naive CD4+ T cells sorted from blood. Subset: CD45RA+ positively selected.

The CDR3 spells CASSPAPPPWDTQYF. Written as DNA, the CDR3 is TGTGCCAGCAGTCCCGCCCCTCCGCCATGGGATACGCAGTATTTT. V gene TRBV14 combines with J gene TRBJ2-3; D ambiguous. Germline CDR1 SGHDN, CDR2 FVKESK. The ends were cut back, 6 bases at V and 6 bases at J, with 19 bases in the middle. CDR3 length: 15 residues.